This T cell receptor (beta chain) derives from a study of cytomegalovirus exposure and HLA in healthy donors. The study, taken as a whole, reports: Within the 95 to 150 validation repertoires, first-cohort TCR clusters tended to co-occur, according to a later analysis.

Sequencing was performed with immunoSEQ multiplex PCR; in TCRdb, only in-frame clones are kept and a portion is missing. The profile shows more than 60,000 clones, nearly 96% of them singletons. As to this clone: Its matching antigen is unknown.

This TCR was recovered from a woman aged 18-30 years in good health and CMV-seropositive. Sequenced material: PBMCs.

Here the CDR3 DNA reads TGCGCCAGCAGCCAAGACAGGACAGGGTTGACTGAAGCTTTCTTT. Protein product: CASSQDRTGLTEAFF. The chain has TRBV4-3 and TRBJ1-1; 8 bases match TRBD1. Per the germline V gene, CDR1 is LGHNA and CDR2 is YSLEER. This CDR3 is built from 15 residues. Trimming cost V 0 bases and J 5 bases; bases outside gene matches: 5.